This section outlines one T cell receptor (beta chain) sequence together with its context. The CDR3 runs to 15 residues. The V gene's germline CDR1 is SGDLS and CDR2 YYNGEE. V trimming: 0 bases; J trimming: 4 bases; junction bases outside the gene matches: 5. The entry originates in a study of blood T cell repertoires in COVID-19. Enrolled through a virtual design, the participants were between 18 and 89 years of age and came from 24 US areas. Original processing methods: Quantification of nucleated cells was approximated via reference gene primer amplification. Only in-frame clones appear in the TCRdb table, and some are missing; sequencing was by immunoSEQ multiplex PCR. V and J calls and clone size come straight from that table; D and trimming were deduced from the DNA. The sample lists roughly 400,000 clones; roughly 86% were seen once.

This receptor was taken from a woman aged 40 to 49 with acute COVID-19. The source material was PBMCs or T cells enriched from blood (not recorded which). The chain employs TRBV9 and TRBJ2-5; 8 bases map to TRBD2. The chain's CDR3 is CASSVDPGGLETQYF. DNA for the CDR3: TGTGCCAGCAGCGTAGATCCGGGGGGGCTAGAGACCCAGTACTTC.